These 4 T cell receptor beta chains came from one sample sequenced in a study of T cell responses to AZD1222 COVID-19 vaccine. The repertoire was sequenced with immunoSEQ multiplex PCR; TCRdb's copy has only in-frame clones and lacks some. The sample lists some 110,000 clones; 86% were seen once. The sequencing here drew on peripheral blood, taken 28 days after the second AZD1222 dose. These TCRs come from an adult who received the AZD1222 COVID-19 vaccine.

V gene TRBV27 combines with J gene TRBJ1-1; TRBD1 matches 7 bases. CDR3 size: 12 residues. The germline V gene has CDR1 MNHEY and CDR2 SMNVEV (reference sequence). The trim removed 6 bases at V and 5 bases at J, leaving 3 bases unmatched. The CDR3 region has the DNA TGTGCCAGCAGGACAGGGAGGACTGAAGCTTTCTTT. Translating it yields CASRTGRTEAFF.

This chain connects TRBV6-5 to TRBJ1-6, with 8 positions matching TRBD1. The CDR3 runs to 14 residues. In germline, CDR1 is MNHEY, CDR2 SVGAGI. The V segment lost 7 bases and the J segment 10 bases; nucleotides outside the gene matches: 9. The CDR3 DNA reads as TGTGCCAGCACCTTTGGACAGGGTGACTCACCCCTCCACTTT. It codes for CASTFGQGDSPLHF.

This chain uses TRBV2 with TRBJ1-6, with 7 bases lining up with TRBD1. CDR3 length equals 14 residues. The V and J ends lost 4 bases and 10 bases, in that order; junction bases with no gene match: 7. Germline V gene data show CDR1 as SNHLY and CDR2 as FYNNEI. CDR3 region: CASSGDRVGSPLHF. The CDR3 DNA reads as TGTGCCAGCAGTGGAGACAGGGTCGGGTCACCCCTCCACTTT.

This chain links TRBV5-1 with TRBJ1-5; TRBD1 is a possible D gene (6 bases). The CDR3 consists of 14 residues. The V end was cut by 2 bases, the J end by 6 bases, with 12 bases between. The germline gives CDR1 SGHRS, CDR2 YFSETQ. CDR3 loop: CASSFGGEGQPQHF. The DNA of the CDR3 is TGCGCCAGCAGCTTCGGGGGCGAAGGTCAGCCCCAGCATTTT.